The 19 T cell receptor beta chains given below trace back to one sample, sequenced in a study of T cells in women clearing cervical HPV infection. TCRdb keeps only in-frame clones here, not all; method: immunoSEQ multiplex PCR. The sample table includes 30,000 to 45,000 clones. The sample was blood buffy coat. Receptors were obtained from a woman between 18 and 70 years old with a cervical HPV16 infection that either progressed to CIN3+ or cleared (not recorded which).

For this clone: From the germline J gene comes the end of the CDR3, since the read stops 3 residues before it. This chain links TRBV6-2 or TRBV6-3 with TRBJ1-2, with D perhaps matching TRBD1 (6 bases). The V end lost 5 bases, the J end lost 2 bases, and 12 bases lay between the germline ends. Germline CDR1 and CDR2: MNHEY and SVGEGT. The CDR3 extends over 14 amino acids. The CDR3 reads CASSDWTENYGYTF. The CDR3 DNA, read in part, is TGTGCCAGCAGTGACTGGACAGAGAACTATGGC.

As to this clone: Read sequence stops 3 residues before the CDR3 end, and the germline J gene provides the missing end. The rearrangement uses TRBV7-9 and TRBJ2-2; D assignment may be TRBD1 or TRBD2 (7 bases each). Germline assignment: CDR1 SEHNR and CDR2 FQNEAQ (reference sequence). The CDR3 covers 15 residues. V lost 5 bases to trimming and J lost 5 bases, with 15 bases between them. The chain's CDR3 is CASSQTGRGTGELFF. The part of the CDR3 DNA that was read is TGTGCCAGCAGCCAGACAGGGAGGGGTACCGGGGAG. Drawing the rest from reference TRBV7-9 and TRBJ2-2, the complete variable domain is DTGVSQNPRHKITKRGQNVTFRCDPISEHNRLYWYRQTLGQGPEFLTYFQNEAQLEKSRLLSDRFSAERPKGSFSTLEIQRTEQGDSAMYLCASSQTGRGTGELFFGEGSRLTVL.

As regards this clone: The sequence runs out 3 residues before the end of the CDR3; the remainder is reconstructed from the germline J gene. The gene calls are TRBV7-3 and TRBJ1-2; no reliable D call. In germline, CDR1 is SGHTA, CDR2 FQGTGA. The CDR3 runs to 11 residues. With 8 bases removed from V and 4 bases from J, the gap between germline ends came to 8 bases. This CDR3 is CASGRLYGYTF. The covered CDR3 bases are TGTGCCAGCGGAAGACTCTATGGC.

Notes on this clone: The read comes to an end 3 residues before the CDR3 does, leaving the germline J gene to fill in the end. The chain uses TRBV10-3 and TRBJ2-7; 9 nucleotides match TRBD1. From germline, CDR1 is ENHRY and CDR2 SYGVKD. This CDR3 has 13 amino acids. V was pared by 6 bases and J by 3 bases, with 3 bases of the junction left unmatched. The CDR3 spells CAISRDRDYEQYF. CDR3 bases read: TGTGCCATCAGCCGGGACAGGGACTACGAG.

As concerns this clone: The CDR3 is cut off 3 residues early in the read; its end comes from the germline J gene. The chain has TRBV19 and TRBJ1-2, with 8 bases identical to TRBD1. Per germline, CDR1 LNHDA and CDR2 SQIVND (reference sequence). The CDR3 covers 15 residues. CDR3 DNA (partial): TGTGCCAGTAGTTATAGACAGGGGTCGACCTACGAC. This gives the protein CASSYRQGSTYD. The CDR3, in full, reads CASSYRQGSTYDYTF.

Notes on this clone: Read sequence stops 3 residues before the CDR3 end, and the germline J gene provides the missing end. V usage is TRBV5-1 and J usage is TRBJ2-1, with D possibly being TRBD2 (6 bases). Germline loops: CDR1 SGHRS, CDR2 YFSETQ. The CDR3 has 15 amino acids. Trimming pared 4 bases from V and 4 bases from J, leaving 15 bases between. The sequenced part of the CDR3 DNA is TGCGCCAGCAGCCAGGCGGGGCGGGATTACAATGAG. Protein: CASSQAGRDYNE. The whole CDR3 region reads CASSQAGRDYNEQFF.

Concerning this clone: The CDR3 end is not reached by the read, which stops 3 residues before it; the germline J gene fills it in. The rearrangement uses TRBV10-3 and TRBJ1-5; 8 nucleotides align to TRBD1. The CDR3 length is 14 residues. V trimming: 6 bases; J trimming: 7 bases; junction bases outside the gene matches: 8. Looked up from germline, CDR1 is ENHRY and CDR2 is SYGVKD. This CDR3 is CAISPDRVGQPQHF. CDR3 DNA (partial): TGTGCCATCAGCCCGGACAGGGTCGGACAGCCC.

With respect to this clone: The read comes to an end 3 residues before the CDR3 does, leaving the germline J gene to fill in the end. The chain recombines TRBV18 with TRBJ2-1, with D perhaps matching TRBD2 (6 bases). Per germline, CDR1 KGHSH and CDR2 LQKENI. V was trimmed by 0 bases and J by 9 bases, leaving 15 bases between them. The CDR3 runs to 15 residues. The CDR3 here is CASSPPSGASREQFF. The CDR3 DNA, read in part, is TGTGCCAGCTCACCACCTAGCGGAGCCTCTCGTGAG.

As to this clone: The read halts 3 residues ahead of the CDR3 end, with the missing end drawn from the germline J gene. This chain connects TRBV7-2 to TRBJ2-3; D uncertain. Trimming shortened V by 2 bases and J by 5 bases, and 8 bases separated the two germline ends. The CDR3 is 13 amino acids. CDR1 is SGHTA, CDR2 FQGNSA, per germline. The CDR3 bases that were read are TGTGCCAGCAGCTTACCCAAAGGAGATACG. It encodes CASSLPKGDT. The whole CDR3 region reads CASSLPKGDTQYF.

A word on this clone: The CDR3 end falls 3 residues outside the read, so it is completed with the germline J gene. V gene TRBV10-2 combines with J gene TRBJ2-7, with 10 bases fitting TRBD1. V was pared by 6 bases and J by 2 bases, with 4 bases of the junction left unmatched. Per germline, CDR1 WSHSY and CDR2 SAAADI. The CDR3 runs to 14 residues. CDR3 sequence reads: CASRAGTGAYEQYF. The CDR3 DNA, read in part, is TGCGCCAGCAGAGCCGGGACAGGGGCCTACGAG.

Of note for this clone: The CDR3 end falls 3 residues outside the read, so it is completed with the germline J gene. The V call is TRBV20-1, the J call TRBJ2-1; D call uncertain. The CDR3 spans 16 residues. Trimming removed 2 bases at V and 0 bases at J, with 14 bases between. Germline CDR1 reads DFQATT; CDR2 reads SNEGSKA (reference sequence). The DNA read from the CDR3 is TGCAGTGCTAGATCCCAACTTCCGAGCTCCTACAATGAG. Protein sequence: CSARSQLPSSYNE. The entire CDR3 sequence reads CSARSQLPSSYNEQFF.

About this clone: The observed sequence ends 3 residues before the CDR3 terminus, with the missing tail filled in from the germline J gene. The chain is built from TRBV20-1 and TRBJ1-4, with a weak D call TRBD1 (6 bases). The CDR3 spans 16 residues. Trimming took 0 bases from V and 7 from J, leaving 18 bases between them. Germline V gives CDR1 DFQATT, CDR2 SNEGSKA (reference sequence). CDR3 DNA (partial): TGCAGTGCTAGAGACACAGGGAGGGGGAATCTTGAAAAA. It codes for CSARDTGRGNLEK. The CDR3 reads in full as CSARDTGRGNLEKLFF.

To note about this clone: The sequence runs out 3 residues before the end of the CDR3; the remainder is reconstructed from the germline J gene. The chain links TRBV11-1 to TRBJ2-1; 7 nucleotides agree with TRBD1. CDR3 length equals 14 residues. Per the germline V gene, CDR1 is SGHAT and CDR2 is FQDESV (reference sequence). Unmatched junction bases numbered 12, after V lost 11 bases and J lost 5 bases. The CDR3 reads CAPTLDRVNNEQFF. CDR3 DNA, as far as it was read: TGTGCCCCCACGTTAGACAGGGTCAACAATGAG. The variable domain in full, completed from reference TRBV11-1 and TRBJ2-1, reads EAEVAQSPRYKITEKSQAVAFWCDPISGHATLYWYRQILGQGPELLVQFQDESVVDDSQLPKDRFSAERLKGVDSTLKIQPAELGDSAMYLCAPTLDRVNNEQFFGPGTRLTVL.

Concerning this clone: The CDR3 goes on 3 residues after the read ends, and that part is filled in from the germline J gene. The V gene is TRBV19, the J gene TRBJ2-2; 9 nucleotides line up with TRBD2. This CDR3 spans 18 amino acids. With V trimmed by 1 base and J by 1 base, 7 bases remained unmatched. Per the germline V gene, CDR1 is LNHDA and CDR2 is SQIVND (reference sequence). CDR3 DNA (partial): TGTGCCAGTAGTATAGCCTTAAGCGGGGGGCGGAACACCGGGGAG. Amino acid sequence: CASSIALSGGRNTGE. The whole CDR3 sequence reads CASSIALSGGRNTGELFF.

As concerns this clone: The read falls 3 residues short of the CDR3 end, and the missing part is taken from the germline J gene. This chain links TRBV6-4 with TRBJ1-2, with 9 bases identical to TRBD1. Germline lookup yields CDR1 MRHNA and CDR2 SNTAGT. The CDR3 has 17 amino acids. Trimming removed 2 bases from V and 0 bases from J; junction bases left unmatched: 7. The CDR3 DNA, read in part, is TGTGCCAGCAGTGACCGACAGGGGGACCCAGCTAACTATGGC. Encoded protein: CASSDRQGDPANYG. The whole CDR3 protein reads CASSDRQGDPANYGYTF.

As to this clone: The CDR3 extends 3 residues past the end of the read, so its final part is completed from the germline J gene. The chain links TRBV7-2 to TRBJ1-1; D is unclear. CDR3 size: 15 residues. Germline CDR1 reads SGHTA; CDR2 reads FQGNSA. Trimming stripped 4 bases from V and 6 bases from J, with 18 bases between. Partial CDR3 DNA: TGTGCCAGCAGCTCTACCCTAGGAACATTCGCTGAA. This translates into CASSSTLGTFAE. The whole CDR3 sequence is CASSSTLGTFAEAFF.

Note on this clone: With the read ending 3 residues before the CDR3 end, the germline J gene is used to fill in that end. V gene TRBV7-9 combines with J gene TRBJ2-5; D might be TRBD2 (6 bases). The CDR3 has 13 amino acids. In germline, CDR1 is SEHNR, CDR2 FQNEAQ (reference sequence). V gave up 5 bases and J gave up 4 bases, with 11 bases separating them. CDR3 region: CASSRDGGETQYF. CDR3 DNA (partial): TGTGCCAGCAGCAGAGACGGGGGAGAGACC.

Note on this clone: The read ends 3 residues before the CDR3 terminus; that terminus is restored from the germline J gene. This rearrangement joins TRBV19 to TRBJ2-1; TRBD2 aligns across 10 bases. Germline V gene sequence: CDR1 LNHDA, CDR2 SQIVND (reference sequence). The CDR3 totals 15 residues. The trim removed 9 bases at V and 6 bases at J, leaving 11 bases unmatched. The CDR3 region is CASTIGPSGGNEQFF. The DNA read from the CDR3 is TGTGCCAGCACCATAGGGCCTAGCGGGGGCAATGAG.

Concerning this clone itself: From the germline J gene comes the end of the CDR3, since the read stops 3 residues before it. This chain uses TRBV7-7 with TRBJ1-2; no reliable D call. Germline V lookup: CDR1 SSHAT, CDR2 FNYEAQ (reference sequence). The CDR3 has 16 amino acids. The sequenced part of the CDR3 DNA is TGTGCCAGCAGCCTCAAGTACCGGGTGCTCTCCTACGAC. This gives the protein CASSLKYRVLSYD. The entire CDR3 protein is CASSLKYRVLSYDYTF.